This T cell receptor beta chain was captured in a study of T cells in Graves' hyperthyroidism and ophthalmopathy. Newly diagnosed hyperthyroidism patients aged 18 to 65 years had disease lasting under 2 months. Amplification targeted TCR beta CDR3 regions from RNA transcripts. Carried out on the TCR CDR3, a first-round RT-PCR used the HTBI primer set. TCRdb processed the multiplex PCR reads anew with MiXCR; each CDR3 protein has one entry. The data show 300,000 to 450,000 distinct CDR3 sequences, approximately 13% seen once. Germline CDR1 and CDR2: MNHNS and SASEGT. V was pared by 6 bases and J by 0 bases, with 3 bases of the junction left unmatched. The CDR3 is 15 residues long.

The receptor's source is a man aged 30 to 39 with Graves' hyperthyroidism that later progressed to Graves' ophthalmopathy. The chain links TRBV6-1 to TRBJ1-3; 9 bases agree with TRBD1. Sequences were obtained from blood. The CDR3 protein is CASRPTGGSGNTIYF. Here the CDR3 DNA reads TGTGCCAGCAGACCGACAGGGGGCTCTGGAAACACCATATATTTT.